This T cell receptor beta chain comes out of a study of T cell responses to AZD1222 COVID-19 vaccine. V was cut by 6 bases and J by 1 base, with 12 bases left in between. The length of the CDR3 is 14 residues. CDR1 is ENHRY, CDR2 SYGVKD, per germline. Profiling relied on immunoSEQ multiplex PCR, and the TCRdb table lists in-frame clones only, not all of them. The data contain 120,000 or so clones, around 92% of them singletons. Sequenced material: peripheral blood, taken on day 0 of AZD1222 vaccination. The J gene is TRBJ1-1, the V gene TRBV10-3; D may be TRBD1 (6 bases). The TCR comes from an adult in good health. CDR3 loop: CAIRAGTPNTEAFF. CDR3 DNA: TGTGCCATCAGGGCCGGGACACCGAACACTGAAGCTTTCTTT.